The 25 T cell receptor beta chains below all came from one sample that was sequenced in a study of blood T cells in healthy people across ages. The second PCR ran roughly 6 to 11 cycles with a sample-barcoded 5' primer and J-beta primers. TCRdb processed the 5' RACE reads anew with MiXCR; each CDR3 protein has one entry. The sample has about 1,500,000 distinct CDR3 sequences, 40% to 50% seen once; the top ten hold 7% to 9.5%. Material: blood. These receptors came from a woman younger than 30 in good health.

The CDR3, as DNA: TGTGCCAGCAGCAAAGACAACGGGAGAAATAGTGATGAGCAGTTCTTC. This encodes CASSKDNGRNSDEQFF. The chain is built from TRBV21-1 and TRBJ2-1; the table's D call TRBD2 went unverified against the DNA. TRBV21-1 is shown as a pseudogene. The CDR3 extends over 16 amino acids.

There are a few counts of this clonotype. The chain has TRBV11-2 and TRBJ2-7, with D possibly being TRBD1 or TRBD2 (5 bases each). V was clipped by 5 bases and J by 3 bases, with 26 bases between them. Germline CDR1 is SGHAT and CDR2 is FQNNGV. The CDR3 has 18 amino acids. This chain's CDR3 is CASSKPPVSGTVIYEQYF. Here the CDR3 DNA reads TGTGCCAGCAGCAAACCGCCAGTATCAGGGACGGTAATCTACGAGCAGTACTTC.

This clonotype turned up a few times. The rearrangement joins TRBV12-3 or TRBV12-4 to TRBJ1-5, with D possibly TRBD1 on 5 matching bases. The CDR3 extends over 16 amino acids. V lost 4 bases and J 1 base, leaving 14 bases between the germline ends. The CDR3 bases are TGTGCCAGCAGTTCACGTCTTTCAGGGAGCAATCAGCCCCAGCATTTT. Amino acids: CASSSRLSGSNQPQHF.

V and J are TRBV29-1 and TRBJ2-7, with D possibly being TRBD1 or TRBD2 (6 bases each). The CDR3 has 14 amino acids. The ends were cut back, 7 bases at V and 7 bases at J, with 23 bases in the middle. Germline V lookup: CDR1 SQVTM, CDR2 ANQGSEA. The CDR3, as DNA: TGCAGCGCGACGGGGGCGTTCGATAACAATGAGCAGTACTTC. Amino acids: CSATGAFDNNEQYF.

The sample holds a few counts of this clonotype. The rearrangement uses TRBV12-3 or TRBV12-4 and TRBJ1-2, with D unclear. Trimming removed 7 bases from V and 6 bases from J, with 15 bases in between. This CDR3 is 13 amino acids long. The DNA for the CDR3 is TGTGCCAGCACCGCGACAAGTTTTGATGGCTACACCTTC. This sequence encodes CASTATSFDGYTF.

V is TRBV5-1 and J is TRBJ2-5; D perhaps matches TRBD2 (6 bases). Trimming removed 0 bases from V and 4 bases from J, with 13 bases in between. Germline lookup yields CDR1 SGHRS and CDR2 YFSETQ. The CDR3 spans 15 residues. CDR3 DNA: TGCGCCAGCAGCTTGGGGCATCTGGGAGGAGAGACCCAGTACTTC. This translates into CASSLGHLGGETQYF.

This clonotype was seen only a few times. The CDR3 nucleotides read TGTGCCAGCAGCCAAAACGAATTTTGGGGGGAGCAGTACTTC. It yields the protein CASSQNEFWGEQYF. The genes are TRBV3-1 and TRBJ2-7, with D possibly being TRBD1 or TRBD2 (5 bases each). Germline V lookup: CDR1 LGHDT, CDR2 YNNKEL (reference sequence). There are 14 residues in the CDR3. V shed 2 bases and J shed 7 bases, with 15 bases lying between them.

Comment on this clonotype: One end of the junction varies from germline; a read error may be responsible. V and J are TRBV20-1 and TRBJ1-2; 10 bases are a match to TRBD1. This CDR3 contains 13 residues. Germline CDR1 is DFQATT and CDR2 is SNEGSKA (reference sequence). CDR3 residues: CSARTGGNYGHTF. CDR3 DNA sequence: TGCAGTGCGCGGACAGGGGGGAACTATGGCCACACCTTC.

A few counts support this clonotype. The chain recombines TRBV4-1 with TRBJ2-1, with 15 bases identical to TRBD2. V was clipped by 8 bases and J by 0 bases; unmatched bases: 8. The CDR3 has 18 amino acids. Germline loops: CDR1 MGHRA, CDR2 YSYEKL. CDR3 sequence (DNA): TGCGCCAGCTCTGGACTAGCGGGAGGGCCGAGCTCCTACAATGAGCAGTTCTTC. Translating it yields CASSGLAGGPSSYNEQFF.

Many counts were recorded for this clonotype. V is TRBV28 and J is TRBJ1-2; possible D gene TRBD1, 5 bases. The CDR3 spans 15 residues. Germline V lookup: CDR1 MDHEN, CDR2 SYDVKM. With 5 bases removed from V and 2 bases from J, the gap between germline ends came to 15 bases. The CDR3, as DNA: TGTGCCAGCAGTCGGCCCGGGACGGCAAACTATGGCTACACCTTC. This codes for CASSRPGTANYGYTF.

The chain combines TRBV6-5 with TRBJ2-5, with D unresolved. The DNA end lines up better with TRBJ2-7; the J call may be wrong. This CDR3 has 15 residues. The germline CDR1 and CDR2 sequences are MNHEY and SVGAGI. The CDR3 loop reads CAGPAGGGTPNEQYF. The CDR3 DNA reads TGTGCCGGGCCGGCAGGCGGTGGTACTCCCAACGAGCAGTACTTC.

A remark on this clonotype: The junction departs from the called germline gene at one end, perhaps through a read error. The chain uses TRBV29-1 and TRBJ2-2; perhaps TRBD2 as D (6 bases). Germline V gives CDR1 SQVTM, CDR2 ANQGSEA. This CDR3 contains 15 residues. CDR3 nucleotide sequence: TGCGGCGTTGAAGATGGGGGGTTAGGGACCGGGGAGCTGTTTTTT. It encodes CGVEDGGLGTGELFF.

This clonotype has just a few counts. This rearrangement joins TRBV5-1 to TRBJ2-1; 12 bases are shared with TRBD2. CDR3 length: 15 residues. CDR1 is SGHRS and CDR2 is YFSETQ in the germline V gene. The J segment lost 7 bases and the V segment lost 1 base, leaving 3 bases of the junction unmatched. Here the CDR3 DNA reads TGCGCCAGCAGCTTGAGGACTAGCGGGGAAAATGAGCAGTTCTTC. It is translated as CASSLRTSGENEQFF.

This rearrangement joins TRBV6-5 to TRBJ2-1; tentatively, D is TRBD1 (5 bases). V was shortened by 0 bases and J by 5 bases, with 8 bases between the two germline ends. The CDR3 runs to 14 residues. Germline loops: CDR1 MNHEY, CDR2 SVGAGI. This CDR3 is CASSYSAGNNEQFF. CDR3 sequence (DNA): TGTGCCAGCAGTTACTCAGCAGGGAACAATGAGCAGTTCTTC.

This clonotype was counted between two and nine times. V gene TRBV4-2 combines with J gene TRBJ1-1, with D perhaps TRBD1 (6 bases). The CDR3 covers 15 residues. Germline assignment: CDR1 LGHNA and CDR2 YNFKEQ. V lost 3 bases, J lost 5 bases, and 16 bases lay in between. Written as DNA, the CDR3 is TGTGCCAGCAGCCACGGCGGGGGGGCGGGTACTGAAGCTTTCTTT. Amino acid sequence: CASSHGGGAGTEAFF.

The genes are TRBV7-2 and TRBJ2-1, with D possibly matching TRBD2 (6 bases). The CDR3 is 17 amino acids. The ends were cut back, 2 bases at V and 1 base at J, with 15 bases in the middle. Germline loops: CDR1 SGHTA, CDR2 FQGNSA. CDR3 residues: CASSLTGGAGSYNEQFF. The CDR3 DNA is TGTGCCAGCAGCTTAACCGGAGGGGCGGGTTCCTACAATGAGCAGTTCTTC.

A note on this clonotype: The germline gene is not matched at one end of the junction; a read error may be the cause. V gene TRBV10-1 combines with J gene TRBJ2-3, with 8 bases fitting TRBD1. CDR1 and CDR2 (germline): WNHNN, SYGVQD (reference sequence). This CDR3 has 18 residues. The CDR3 nucleotides are TGCGCCAACAGTGACCTAACAGGGGGATCGCTTGTCACAGATACGCAGTATTTT. This translates into CANSDLTGGSLVTDTQYF.

This chain connects TRBV29-1 to TRBJ1-2; D is ambiguous. V lost 4 bases and J lost 6, with 9 bases in between. In germline, CDR1 is SQVTM, CDR2 ANQGSEA. This CDR3 spans 11 amino acids. In DNA form, the CDR3 reads TGCAGCGTTGGGGAAGGGAATGGCTACACCTTC. Translation: CSVGEGNGYTF.

The gene calls are TRBV12-3 or TRBV12-4 and TRBJ2-4; D remains unclear. The J call is uncertain, as TRBJ2-5 better fits the DNA end. The CDR3 spans 12 residues. As DNA, the CDR3 is TGTGCCAGCAGTCTTCGAGCTGAGACCCAGTACTTC. It encodes CASSLRAETQYF.

The chain has TRBV27 and TRBJ1-2, with D maybe TRBD1 (6 bases). This CDR3 has 15 residues. Trimming removed 3 bases at V and 7 bases at J, with 18 bases between. CDR1 MNHEY and CDR2 SMNVEV come from the germline V gene (reference sequence). CDR3 protein: CASSLDAGQGLGYTF. The CDR3 nucleotides read TGTGCCAGCAGTTTGGACGCGGGGCAGGGGCTTGGCTACACCTTC.

This clonotype was recorded at least ten times. The J gene is TRBJ2-1, the V gene TRBV5-1, with TRBD1 as a possible D gene (6 bases). Germline V gives CDR1 SGHRS, CDR2 YFSETQ. Trimming cost V 6 bases and J 6 bases, with 16 bases left between them. The CDR3 runs to 14 residues. This CDR3 reads CASTMGQNLNEQFF. The DNA of the CDR3 is TGCGCCAGCACCATGGGACAAAACCTCAATGAGCAGTTCTTC.

This clonotype showed up just a few times. The chain couples TRBV7-8 to TRBJ1-1; D gene unclear. The CDR3 has 13 amino acids. CDR1 is SGHVS, CDR2 FQNEAQ, per germline. V was trimmed by 5 bases and J by 5 bases, leaving 12 bases between them. CDR3 coding DNA: TGTGCCAGCAGCCCATTTGGGGAGACTGAAGCTTTCTTT. It specifies CASSPFGETEAFF.

V is TRBV25-1 and J is TRBJ1-1; D is unresolved. Germline V gene lookup returns CDR1 MGHDK and CDR2 SYGVNS. The CDR3 extends over 16 amino acids. Trimming took off 0 bases at V and 3 bases at J, with 14 bases between the two ends. The CDR3 DNA is TGTGCCAGCAGTGAATATCGGGCGGGAGGACACACTGAAGCTTTCTTT. The encoded protein is CASSEYRAGGHTEAFF.

This clonotype was counted a few times. The chain combines TRBV7-8 with TRBJ2-6; D is undetermined. Trimming left V 3 bases short and J 0 bases short, with 9 bases between. Germline CDR1 reads SGHVS; CDR2 reads FQNEAQ. The CDR3 loop spans 16 amino acids. The CDR3 nucleotides are TGTGCCAGCAGCTTCGGCTGGAGCTCTGGGGCCAACGTCCTGACTTTC. This gives the protein CASSFGWSSGANVLTF. Complete variable domain (other parts from reference TRBV7-8 and TRBJ2-6): GAGVSQSPRYKVAKRGQDVALRCDPISGHVSLFWYQQALGQGPEFLTYFQNEAQLDKSGLPSDRFFAERPEGSVSTLKIQRTQQEDSAVYLCASSFGWSSGANVLTFGAGSRLTVL.

This clonotype was observed a few times. Here the CDR3 DNA reads TGTGCCAGCAGCAAAGGAGTCGCAGGGGGCGACTATGGCTACACCTTC. The encoded protein is CASSKGVAGGDYGYTF. This chain links TRBV21-1 with TRBJ1-2; the table assigns TRBD1, which was not confirmed against the DNA. TRBV21-1 is given as a pseudogene. The CDR3 runs 16 residues.